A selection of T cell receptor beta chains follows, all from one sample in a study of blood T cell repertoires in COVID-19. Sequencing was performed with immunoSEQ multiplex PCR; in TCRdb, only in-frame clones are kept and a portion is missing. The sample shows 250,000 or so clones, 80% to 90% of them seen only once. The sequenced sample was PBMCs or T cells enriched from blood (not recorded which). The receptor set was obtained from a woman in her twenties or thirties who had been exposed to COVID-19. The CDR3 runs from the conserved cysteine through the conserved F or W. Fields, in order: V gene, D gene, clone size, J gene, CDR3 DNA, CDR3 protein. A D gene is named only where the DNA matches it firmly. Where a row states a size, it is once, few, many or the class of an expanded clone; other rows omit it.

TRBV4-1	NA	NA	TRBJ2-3	TGCGCCAGCAGCCAAGATGGGGGCGGAACCCTCACAGATACGCAGTATTTT	CASSQDGGGTLTDTQYF
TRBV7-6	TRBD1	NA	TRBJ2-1	TGTGCCAGCAGCTCGGGACAGGGGGCGCGTGAGCAGTTCTTC	CASSSGQGAREQFF
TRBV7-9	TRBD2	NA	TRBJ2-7	TGTGCCAGCAGCTTAGATGAGCTAGCGGGAGGGCGGCGGGAGCAGTACTTC	CASSLDELAGGRREQYF
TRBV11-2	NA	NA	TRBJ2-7	TGTGCCAGCAGCTTAAGGGGGGGTACAGGATTCTCCTACGAGCAGTACTTC	CASSLRGGTGFSYEQYF
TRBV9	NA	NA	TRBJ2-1	TGTGCCAGCAGCCAGAGGGATGAGCAGTTCTTC	CASSQRDEQFF
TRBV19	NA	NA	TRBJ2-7	TGTGCCAGTAGTATAGACAGGAACCAAACCTACGAGCAGTACTTC	CASSIDRNQTYEQYF
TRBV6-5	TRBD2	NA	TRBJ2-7	TGTGCCAGCAGAACTAGCGGGAGTTCTAACGAGCAGTACTTC	CASRTSGSSNEQYF
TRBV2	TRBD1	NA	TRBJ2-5	TGTGCCAGCAGTCGGGACAGTCAAGAGACCCAGTACTTC	CASSRDSQETQYF
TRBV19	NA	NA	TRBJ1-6	TGTGCCAGTAGTATAAGAGGGTCCAATTCACCCCTCCACTTT	CASSIRGSNSPLHF
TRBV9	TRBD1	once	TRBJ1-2	TGTGCCAGCAGCGTAGCTGGTCAGGGGGCCAGTGGCTACACCTTC	CASSVAGQGASGYTF
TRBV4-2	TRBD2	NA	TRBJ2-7	TGTGCCAGCAGCCAAGAAGGGGAGACTAGCGGCAGTCGTGCGCAGTACTTC	CASSQEGETSGSRAQYF
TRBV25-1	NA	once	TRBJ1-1	TGTGCCAGCAGTGAGTTCAAGGGGCCCACTGAAGCTTTCTTT	CASSEFKGPTEAFF
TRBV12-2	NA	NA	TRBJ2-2	TGTGCAAGTCTAGCGGGAGAGGACACCGGGGAGCTGTTTTTT	CASLAGEDTGELFF